This TCR beta chain was sequenced for a study of OX40 agonist ivuxolimab in advanced cancers. In the study overall: Patients were infused with ivuxolimab every 2 weeks at 0.01 to 10 mg/kg. Partial response was recorded in three patients: one hepatocellular carcinoma and two cutaneous melanoma cases.

V lost 2 bases, J lost 8 bases, and 16 bases lay in between. The CDR3 has 16 residues. The germline CDR1 and CDR2 sequences are KGHSH and LQKENI. Here immunoSEQ multiplex PCR was the method, and the copy in TCRdb shows in-frame clones only, minus some. The repertoire holds more than 50,000 clones, with 85% as singletons. This sequence originates from an adult with an advanced solid tumor such as melanoma, head and neck, liver or kidney cancer. The source material was CD4+ or CD8+ T cells sorted from blood, sampled in a trial of the OX40 agonist ivuxolimab. The chain employs TRBV18 and TRBJ1-6, with D perhaps matching TRBD1 (5 bases). This CDR3 is CASSPFAGEQDSPLHF. The CDR3 bases are TGTGCCAGCTCACCATTCGCCGGGGAACAGGATTCACCCCTCCACTTT. Variable domain in full (rest from reference TRBV18 and TRBJ1-6): NAGVMQNPRHLVRRRGQEARLRCSPMKGHSHVYWYRQLPEEGLKFMVYLQKENIIDESGMPKERFSAEFPKEGPSILRIQQVVRGDSAAYFCASSPFAGEQDSPLHFGNGTRLTVT.